This T cell receptor (beta chain) was sequenced during a study of human T cells and chemical hapten exposure. Using its own MiXCR run on the RACE reads, TCRdb lists one record per CDR3 protein. The table lists 130,000 or so distinct CDR3 sequences, around 8.2% of them singletons. The CDR3 is 9 amino acids. Germline V gene sequence: CDR1 LNHDA, CDR2 SQIVND (reference sequence). Stated time point: healthy volunteer bleed at 2 weeks. Extraction yielded total RNA from whole blood (unfractionated). The TCR originated in a male donor in good health. Some clones in this sample may be carry-over from other donors' samples. This chain uses TRBV19 with TRBJ1-2, with D hard to call. Sequencing was performed on whole blood. CDR3 sequence reads: CAAGEGYTF. DNA for the CDR3: TGTGCTGCCGGGGAGGGCTACACCTTC.